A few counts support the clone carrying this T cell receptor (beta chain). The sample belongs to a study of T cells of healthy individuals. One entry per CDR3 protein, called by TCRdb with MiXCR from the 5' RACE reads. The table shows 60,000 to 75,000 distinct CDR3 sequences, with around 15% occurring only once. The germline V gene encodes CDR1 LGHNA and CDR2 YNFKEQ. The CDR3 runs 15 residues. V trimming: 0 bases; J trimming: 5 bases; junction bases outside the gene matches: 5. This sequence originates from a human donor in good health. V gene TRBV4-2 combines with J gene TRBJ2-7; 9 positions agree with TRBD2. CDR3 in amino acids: CASSQDSGRVDEQYF. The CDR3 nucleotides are TGTGCCAGCAGCCAAGATAGCGGGAGAGTCGACGAGCAGTACTTC.